One sample yielded the 3 T cell receptor beta chains listed below, sequenced in a study of cytomegalovirus exposure and HLA in healthy donors. Only in-frame clones appear in the TCRdb table, and some are missing; sequencing was by immunoSEQ multiplex PCR. The data show 250,000 to 350,000 clones, about nine tenths seen once. The sequenced sample consisted of PBMCs. The receptors were sampled from a young woman in good health and CMV-seronegative.

This clone was picked up one time. This sequence joins TRBV2 and TRBJ2-1; D unclear. Germline CDR1 and CDR2: SNHLY and FYNNEI. Trimming removed 8 bases at V and 6 bases at J, with 17 bases between. This CDR3 is 14 amino acids long. In DNA, the CDR3 is TGTGCCAGCGGAACCGGGTCCGAGACCAATGAGCAGTTCTTC. Amino acids: CASGTGSETNEQFF. The full variable domain, its missing parts supplied by reference TRBV2 and TRBJ2-1, is EPEVTQTPSHQVTQMGQEVILRCVPISNHLYFYWYRQILGQKVEFLVSFYNNEISEKSEIFDDQFSVERPDGSNFTLKIRSTKLEDSAMYFCASGTGSETNEQFFGPGTRLTVL.

The J gene is TRBJ2-7, the V gene TRBV7-8; TRBD1 matches at 8 bases. The V gene's germline CDR1 is SGHVS and CDR2 FQNEAQ. This CDR3 region has 13 residues. V lost 5 bases to trimming and J lost 5 bases; unmatched junction nucleotides: 5. CDR3 sequence: CASSLGQGDEQYF. The CDR3 DNA is TGTGCCAGCAGCCTAGGACAGGGAGACGAGCAGTACTTC.

The chain combines TRBV6-5 with TRBJ1-1; a possible D gene is TRBD1 (6 bases). V dropped 0 bases and J dropped 0 bases, with 11 bases sitting between them. Germline V gene lookup returns CDR1 MNHEY and CDR2 SVGAGI. The CDR3 is made up of 16 amino acids. CDR3 DNA sequence: TGTGCCAGCAGTTACTCCGTGAGACAGGTGAACACTGAAGCTTTCTTT. Amino acid sequence: CASSYSVRQVNTEAFF.